A single sample gave rise to the 13 T cell receptor beta chains below, sequenced in a study of blood T cell repertoires in COVID-19. TCRdb's copy holds only in-frame clones and misses some; the assay was immunoSEQ multiplex PCR. Of 250,000 or so clones in the sample, approximately 84% were seen once. The sequenced sample was peripheral blood. The receptors here all came from a middle-aged man with acute or convalescent COVID-19.

This clone turned up a few times. This chain uses TRBV2 with TRBJ2-6; a weak D match, TRBD1 (7 bases). The germline V gene has CDR1 SNHLY and CDR2 FYNNEI. The CDR3 has 15 residues. V gave up 10 bases and J gave up 0 bases, with 13 bases separating them. The CDR3 region has the DNA TGTGCCACGGAGGGGGCGAACTCTGGGGCCAACGTCCTGACTTTC. Its protein is CATEGANSGANVLTF.

The V and J genes are TRBV5-6 and TRBJ1-1; D may be TRBD1 (5 bases). Trimming left V 3 bases short and J 11 bases short, with 14 bases between. Germline CDR1 reads SGHDT; CDR2 reads YYEEEE. The CDR3 extends over 12 amino acids. CDR3 amino acids: CASSSYQGWAFF. CDR3 sequence (DNA): TGTGCCAGCAGCTCGTATCAGGGTTGGGCTTTCTTT.

V and J are TRBV19 and TRBJ1-5; TRBD1 is a possible D gene (5 bases). There are 14 residues in the CDR3. The germline CDR1 and CDR2 sequences are LNHDA and SQIVND (reference sequence). The germline V and J ends were trimmed by 5 bases and 1 base, with 9 bases remaining between them. The CDR3 nucleotides are TGTGCCAGTAGTTTCCAGGGCAGCAATCAGCCCCAGCATTTT. It encodes CASSFQGSNQPQHF.

The genes are TRBV5-4 and TRBJ1-2, with TRBD1 identical over 8 bases. The CDR3 is 14 residues long. The V and J ends lost 0 bases and 8 bases, in that order; junction bases with no gene match: 6. The germline V gene has CDR1 SGHNT and CDR2 YYREEE (reference sequence). The DNA of the CDR3 is TGTGCCAGCAGCTTGGGGCAGGGGGCCGAAGGCTACACCTTC. Its protein is CASSLGQGAEGYTF. Full variable domain (outside the CDR3, taken from reference TRBV5-4 and TRBJ1-2): ETGVTQSPTHLIKTRGQQVTLRCSSQSGHNTVSWYQQALGQGPQFIFQYYREEENGRGNFPPRFSGLQFPNYSSELNVNALELDDSALYLCASSLGQGAEGYTFGSGTRLTVV.

This clone has a single count. V is TRBV28 and J is TRBJ2-2; D is ambiguous. This CDR3 region has 16 residues. V was cut by 5 bases and J by 0 bases, with 13 bases left in between. Germline values: CDR1 MDHEN, CDR2 SYDVKM. The CDR3 sequence: CASSPHGQSNTGELFF. Written as DNA, the CDR3 is TGTGCCAGCAGTCCCCATGGGCAATCGAACACCGGGGAGCTGTTTTTT.

The CDR3 protein is CASSKQVDYEQYF. The CDR3 region has the DNA TGCGCCAGCAGTAAGCAGGTGGACTACGAGCAGTACTTC. J is TRBJ2-7 and V is TRBV10-1; D is uncertain. Germline V CDR1 and CDR2: WNHNN, SYGVQD (reference sequence). CDR3 length equals 13 residues. V lost 5 bases to trimming and J lost 3 bases, with 11 bases between them.

This chain connects TRBV19 to TRBJ1-5; D gene unclear. The ends were cut back, 4 bases at V and 2 bases at J, with 6 bases in the middle. The germline V gene encodes CDR1 LNHDA and CDR2 SQIVND (reference sequence). The CDR3 has 13 residues. The CDR3 sequence is CASSTQGNQPQHF. The DNA for the CDR3 is TGTGCCAGTAGTACGCAGGGCAATCAGCCCCAGCATTTT.

The genes are TRBV11-3 and TRBJ2-1, with 9 bases that match TRBD2. V lost 2 bases and J lost 4; bases outside the gene matches: 0. The CDR3 contains 14 residues. Germline V CDR1 and CDR2: SGHNT, YENEEA. The CDR3 is CASSLSGRYNEQFF. The CDR3, as DNA: TGTGCCAGCAGCTTAAGCGGGAGGTACAATGAGCAGTTCTTC.

This sequence joins TRBV5-6 and TRBJ1-2, with 7 nucleotides matching TRBD1. Trimming removed 2 bases from V and 2 bases from J; junction bases left unmatched: 3. CDR1 and CDR2 (germline): SGHDT, YYEEEE. There are 14 residues in the CDR3. This CDR3 is CASSFPDRNYGYTF. Written as DNA, the CDR3 is TGTGCCAGCAGCTTTCCGGACAGGAACTATGGCTACACCTTC. The variable domain in full, completed from reference TRBV5-6 and TRBJ1-2, reads DAGVTQSPTHLIKTRGQQVTLRCSPKSGHDTVSWYQQALGQGPQFIFQYYEEEERQRGNFPDRFSGHQFPNYSSELNVNALLLGDSALYLCASSFPDRNYGYTFGSGTRLTVV.

This clone was seen ten or more times. The chain links TRBV5-8 to TRBJ2-1, with D possibly matching TRBD2 (6 bases). In germline, CDR1 is SGHTS, CDR2 YDEGEE. The V gene lost 4 bases and the J gene lost 7 bases, with 18 bases spanning the gap. The CDR3 consists of 15 residues. CDR3 sequence: CASSPPGLLGNEQFF. In nucleotides, the CDR3 is TGTGCCAGCAGCCCCCCGGGACTCCTAGGGAATGAGCAGTTCTTC.

V and J are TRBV7-8 and TRBJ1-5; 7 bases line up with TRBD1. The CDR3 is 13 residues long. Germline V lookup: CDR1 SGHVS, CDR2 FQNEAQ. J was trimmed by 6 bases and V by 5 bases; bases with no gene match: 4. The CDR3 nucleotides are TGTGCCAGCAGCATTAGACAGGGTCAGCCCCAGCATTTT. Its translation is CASSIRQGQPQHF.

The chain combines TRBV9 with TRBJ1-2; D is possibly TRBD1 (5 bases). The V and J ends lost 2 bases and 0 bases respectively, with 8 bases between them. The CDR3 is made up of 14 amino acids. Germline CDR1 is SGDLS and CDR2 is YYNGEE. CDR3 sequence: CASSVGTSNYGYTF. For the CDR3, the DNA is TGTGCCAGCAGCGTCGGGACTTCTAACTATGGCTACACCTTC.

The chain links TRBV24-1 to TRBJ2-1, with 13 bases matching TRBD2. Looked up from germline, CDR1 is KGHDR and CDR2 is SFDVKD. The ends lost 9 bases at V and 8 bases at J; junction bases unmatched: 12. This CDR3 region has 16 residues. In DNA, the CDR3 is TGTGCCACCTCGGGACTAGCGGGATCCATATCCGATGAGCAGTTCTTC. Protein sequence: CATSGLAGSISDEQFF.